This paragraph reports one T cell receptor (beta chain). Antigen specificity is unknown. TCRdb reanalysed the 5' RACE reads using MiXCR and keeps one entry per CDR3 protein. Here the sample spans 300,000 to 400,000 distinct CDR3 sequences, 13% to 15% being singletons. Trimming removed 6 bases from V and 1 base from J, with 7 bases in between. The CDR3 totals 12 residues. Germline loops: CDR1 SNHLY, CDR2 FYNNEI. The sample belongs to a study of T-cell memory formation after mild COVID-19. Points from the study as a whole: Pre-infection memory contained some responding clones, which suggested that cross-reactive memory had joined.

This rearrangement joins TRBV2 to TRBJ2-7; D might be TRBD1 (6 bases). This TCR was sampled from a man aged 18 to 30 who had mild COVID-19 (a few samples of this study predate the infection). Cell type and time point are not known. Sequenced material: PBMCs or a T cell subset sorted from them (not recorded which). CDR3 DNA: TGTGCCAGCAGGGACAGATCCTACGAGCAGTACTTC. Translated: CASRDRSYEQYF.